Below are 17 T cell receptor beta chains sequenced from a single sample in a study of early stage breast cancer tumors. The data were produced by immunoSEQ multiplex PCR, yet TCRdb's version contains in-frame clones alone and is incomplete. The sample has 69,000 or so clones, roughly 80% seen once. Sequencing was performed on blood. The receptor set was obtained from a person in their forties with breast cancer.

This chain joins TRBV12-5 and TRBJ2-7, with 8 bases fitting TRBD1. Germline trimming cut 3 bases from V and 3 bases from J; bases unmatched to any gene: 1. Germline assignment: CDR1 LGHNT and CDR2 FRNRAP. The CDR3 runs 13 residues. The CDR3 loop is CASGFGQGYEQYF. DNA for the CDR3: TGTGCTAGTGGTTTTGGACAGGGCTACGAGCAGTACTTC.

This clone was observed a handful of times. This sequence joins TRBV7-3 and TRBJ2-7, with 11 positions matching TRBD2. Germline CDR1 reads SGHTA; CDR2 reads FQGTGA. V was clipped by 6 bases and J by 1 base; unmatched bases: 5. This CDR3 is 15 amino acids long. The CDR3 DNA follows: TGTGCCAGCAGGAAAGGGACTAGCGGATCCTACGAGCAGTACTTC. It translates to CASRKGTSGSYEQYF.

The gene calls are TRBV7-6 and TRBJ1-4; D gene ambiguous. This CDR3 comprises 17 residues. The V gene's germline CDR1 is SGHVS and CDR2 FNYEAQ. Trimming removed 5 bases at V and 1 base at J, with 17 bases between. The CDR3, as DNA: TGTGCCAGCAGCCCGACCCCCGGGCAGAGAACTAATGAAAAACTGTTTTTT. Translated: CASSPTPGQRTNEKLFF.

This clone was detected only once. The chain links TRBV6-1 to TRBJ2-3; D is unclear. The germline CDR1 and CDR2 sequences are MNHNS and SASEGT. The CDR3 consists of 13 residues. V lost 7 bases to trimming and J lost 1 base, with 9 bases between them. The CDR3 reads CASNWQGTDTQYF. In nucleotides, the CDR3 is TGTGCCAGCAATTGGCAGGGCACAGATACGCAGTATTTT.

In DNA, the CDR3 is TGTGCCAGCAGTGGGCAGGGGGCACTGGCAGATACGCAGTATTTT. Translated, it gives CASSGQGALADTQYF. The chain carries TRBV2 and TRBJ2-3; 8 bases are shared with TRBD1. The J segment lost 4 bases and the V segment lost 4 bases, leaving 7 bases of the junction unmatched. Germline CDR1 SNHLY, CDR2 FYNNEI. The CDR3 contains 15 residues.

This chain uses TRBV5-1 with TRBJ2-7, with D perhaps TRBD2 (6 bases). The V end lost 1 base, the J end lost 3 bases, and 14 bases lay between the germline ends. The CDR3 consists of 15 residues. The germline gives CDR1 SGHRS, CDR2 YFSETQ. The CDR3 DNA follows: TGCGCCAGCAGCTTGTATGGACCGGGAGACTACGAGCAGTACTTC. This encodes CASSLYGPGDYEQYF.

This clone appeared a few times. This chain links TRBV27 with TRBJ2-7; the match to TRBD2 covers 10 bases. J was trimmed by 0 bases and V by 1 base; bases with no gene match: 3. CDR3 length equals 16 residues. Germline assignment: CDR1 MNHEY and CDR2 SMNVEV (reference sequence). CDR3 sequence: CASSLLGTSASYEQYF. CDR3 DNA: TGTGCCAGCAGTTTATTAGGGACTAGCGCCTCCTACGAGCAGTACTTC.

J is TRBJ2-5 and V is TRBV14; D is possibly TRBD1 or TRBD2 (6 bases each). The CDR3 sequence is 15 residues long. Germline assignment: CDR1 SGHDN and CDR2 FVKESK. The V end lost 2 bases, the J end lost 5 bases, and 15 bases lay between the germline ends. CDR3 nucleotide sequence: TGTGCCAGCAGCCAAAGCCCGGGGGCAAGGGAGACCCAGTACTTC. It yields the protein CASSQSPGARETQYF.

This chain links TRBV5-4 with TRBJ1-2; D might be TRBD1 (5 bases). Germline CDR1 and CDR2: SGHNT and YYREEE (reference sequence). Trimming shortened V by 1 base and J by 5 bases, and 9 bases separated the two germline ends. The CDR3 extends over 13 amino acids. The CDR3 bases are TGTGCCAGCAGCTTGTCAGGGCGGTATGGCTACACCTTC. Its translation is CASSLSGRYGYTF.

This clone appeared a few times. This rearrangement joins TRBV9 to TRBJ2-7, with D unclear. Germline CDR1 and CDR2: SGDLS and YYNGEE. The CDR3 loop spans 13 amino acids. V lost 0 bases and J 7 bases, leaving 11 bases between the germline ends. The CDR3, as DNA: TGTGCCAGCAGCGTAGCGGGCCGTGGGGAGCAGTACTTC. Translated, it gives CASSVAGRGEQYF.

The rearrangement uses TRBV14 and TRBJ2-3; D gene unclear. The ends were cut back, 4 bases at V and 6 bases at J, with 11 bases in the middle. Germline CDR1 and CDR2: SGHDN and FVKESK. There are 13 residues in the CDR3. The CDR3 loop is CASSRALRDTQYF. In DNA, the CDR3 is TGTGCCAGCAGCCGAGCCTTGAGGGATACGCAGTATTTT.

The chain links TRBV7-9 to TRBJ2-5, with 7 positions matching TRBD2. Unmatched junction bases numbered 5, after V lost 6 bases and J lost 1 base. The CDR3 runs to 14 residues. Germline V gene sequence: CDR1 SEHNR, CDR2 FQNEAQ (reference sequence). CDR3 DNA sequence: TGTGCCAGCAGTGGGGGGGGAACCCAAGAGACCCAGTACTTC. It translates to CASSGGGTQETQYF.

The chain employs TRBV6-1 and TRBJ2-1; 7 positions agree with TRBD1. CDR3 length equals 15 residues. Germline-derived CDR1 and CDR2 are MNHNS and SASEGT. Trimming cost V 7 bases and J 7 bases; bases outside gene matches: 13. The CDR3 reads CASKPQGPVLNEQFF. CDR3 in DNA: TGTGCCAGCAAACCACAGGGGCCTGTCTTGAATGAGCAGTTCTTC.

This CDR3 reads CASSPEGTGELFF. For the CDR3, the DNA is TGCGCCAGCAGTCCGGAGGGCACCGGGGAGCTGTTTTTT. The V call is TRBV5-1, the J call TRBJ2-2; maybe TRBD2 (6 bases). This CDR3 spans 13 amino acids. V lost 5 bases and J 4 bases, leaving 9 bases between the germline ends. The germline CDR1 and CDR2 sequences are SGHRS and YFSETQ. The full variable domain, completed using reference TRBV5-1 and TRBJ2-2, is KAGVTQTPRYLIKTRGQQVTLSCSPISGHRSVSWYQQTPGQGLQFLFEYFSETQRNKGNFPGRFSGRQFSNSRSEMNVSTLELGDSALYLCASSPEGTGELFFGEGSRLTVL.

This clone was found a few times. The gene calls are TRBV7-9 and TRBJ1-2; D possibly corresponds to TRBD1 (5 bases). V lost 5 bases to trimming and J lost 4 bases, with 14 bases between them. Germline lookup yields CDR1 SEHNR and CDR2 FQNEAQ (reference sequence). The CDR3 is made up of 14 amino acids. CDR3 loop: CASSNGTDRYGYTF. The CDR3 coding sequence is TGTGCCAGCAGCAACGGGACGGATCGCTATGGCTACACCTTC.

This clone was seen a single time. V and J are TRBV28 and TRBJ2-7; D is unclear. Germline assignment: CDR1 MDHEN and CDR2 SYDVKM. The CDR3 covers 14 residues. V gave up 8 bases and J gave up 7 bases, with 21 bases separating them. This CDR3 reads CASSYPPASLEQYF. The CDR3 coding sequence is TGTGCCAGCTCCTACCCCCCGGCTTCGTTGGAGCAGTACTTC.

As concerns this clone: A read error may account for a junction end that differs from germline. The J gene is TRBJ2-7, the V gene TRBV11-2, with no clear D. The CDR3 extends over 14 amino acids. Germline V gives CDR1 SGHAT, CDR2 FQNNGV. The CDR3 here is CASRLGLTYGEQYF. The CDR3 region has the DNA TGTGCCAGCAGATTAGGGTTGACCTATGGAGAGCAGTACTTC.